This T cell receptor beta chain was sequenced for a study of blood T cell repertoires in COVID-19. Overall study: Samples representing acute and convalescent COVID-19 were sourced from the United States, Italy and Spain. The analysed material was cDNA or gDNA that came from T cells, B-cell-depleted T cells, or PBMCs.

The CDR3 has 17 amino acids. The V end was cut by 0 bases, the J end by 0 bases, with 12 bases between. Germline CDR1 reads SNHLY; CDR2 reads FYNNEI. As handled by the study authors: Nucleated cell number was recorded as an estimate derived from reference gene primer amplification. The assay was immunoSEQ multiplex PCR, and TCRdb's table has in-frame clones only and misses some. V and J calls and clone size are as listed in that table; D and trimming were resolved from the DNA. Counted here are some 60,000 clones, about 88% occurring once; the ten biggest clones make up approximately 7%. This chain uses TRBV2 with TRBJ1-5; tentatively, D is TRBD1 (6 bases). The TCR sequence derives from a human donor with active COVID-19. The donor label of this sample is uncertain. What was sequenced was peripheral blood. CDR3 residues: CASSEARQAYSNQPQHF. The CDR3 DNA sequence: TGTGCCAGCAGTGAAGCGAGACAGGCATATAGCAATCAGCCCCAGCATTTT.